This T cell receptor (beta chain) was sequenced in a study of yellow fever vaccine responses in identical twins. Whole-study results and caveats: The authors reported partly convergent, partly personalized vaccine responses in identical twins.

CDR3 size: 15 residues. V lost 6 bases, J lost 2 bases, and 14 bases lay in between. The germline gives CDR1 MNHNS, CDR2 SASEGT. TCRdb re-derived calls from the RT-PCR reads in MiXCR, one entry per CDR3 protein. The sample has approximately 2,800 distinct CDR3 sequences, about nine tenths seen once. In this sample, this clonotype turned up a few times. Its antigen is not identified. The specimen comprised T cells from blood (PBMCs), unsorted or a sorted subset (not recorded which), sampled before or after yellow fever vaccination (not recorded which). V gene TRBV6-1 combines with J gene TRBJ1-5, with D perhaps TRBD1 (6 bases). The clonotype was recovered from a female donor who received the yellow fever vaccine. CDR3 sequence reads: CASSRTGSGNQPQHF. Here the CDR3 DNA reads TGTGCCAGCAGCAGAACAGGGAGTGGCAATCAGCCCCAGCATTTT.